This entry describes one T cell receptor beta chain. Its antigen is currently unknown. Germline and junction disagree at one end, which may indicate a read error. The data derive from a study of cytotoxic CD8 clonotypes in ibrutinib-treated CLL. Whole-study results and caveats: Clonality increased at ibrutinib response, then returned toward baseline at progression.

CDR3 length equals 15 residues. Generated by immunoSEQ multiplex PCR, the TCRdb table keeps only in-frame clones and is missing some. The table records about 130,000 clones, about 79% of them present only once. Source: PBMCs, taken after 12 months of ibrutinib treatment. This chain links TRBV5-3 with TRBJ1-1, with D hard to call. TRBV5-3 qualifies as an ORF whose function is uncertain. The sequence was collected from a human donor with chronic lymphocytic leukemia. CDR3 coding DNA: TGTGCCAGCAGCTTAGATCCCGGGTTTCGGGCTGAAGCTTTCTTT. Protein product: CASSLDPGFRAEAFF.